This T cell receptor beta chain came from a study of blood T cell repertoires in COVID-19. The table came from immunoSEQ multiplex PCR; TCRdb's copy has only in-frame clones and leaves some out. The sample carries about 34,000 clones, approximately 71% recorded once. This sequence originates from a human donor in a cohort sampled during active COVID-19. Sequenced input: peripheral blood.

The CDR3 DNA is TGTGCCAGCAGCCAAGATCGAGGTTCTAGCGGGAGCAATGAGCAGTTCTTC. Its translation is CASSQDRGSSGSNEQFF. This chain joins TRBV4-2 and TRBJ2-1; 10 bases agree with TRBD2. CDR3 length: 17 amino acids. Per germline, CDR1 LGHNA and CDR2 YNFKEQ. Trimming at V came to 0 bases and at J to 6 bases, leaving 8 bases not matched to a gene.